This T cell receptor beta chain was sequenced for a study of cytomegalovirus exposure and HLA in healthy donors. On the study more broadly: In an early release, HLA-typed donors contributed about 79 million unique TCR sequences. Whole-study findings and limits: Reportedly, diagnosis of cytomegalovirus status by the classifier showed high specificity and sensitivity. Some V segments (TRBV6-2 and TRBV6-3 among them) were excluded as indistinguishable. A missense DCLRE1C variant was associated with V- and J-gene trimming of TCR beta chains in a later analysis, and an independent cohort replicated the association.

As concerns this clone: The target antigen is unknown.

Researchers ran the PCR with 60 Vbeta and 13 Jbeta primers. Here immunoSEQ multiplex PCR was the method, and the copy in TCRdb shows in-frame clones only, minus some. Here the sample spans hundreds of thousands of clones, over 80% being singletons. This CDR3 is 14 amino acids long. CDR1 and CDR2 from the germline V gene are LGHNT and FRNRAP. V lost 6 bases to trimming and J lost 5 bases; unmatched junction nucleotides: 9. Sequenced sample: PBMCs. V usage is TRBV12-5 and J usage is TRBJ2-5, with 7 bases aligning to TRBD1. The receptor was isolated from a boy aged 2 to 10 in good health and CMV-seronegative. As DNA, the CDR3 is TGTGCTAGTGGCCCCACCGGGACAGACGAGACCCAGTACTTC. Protein sequence: CASGPTGTDETQYF.